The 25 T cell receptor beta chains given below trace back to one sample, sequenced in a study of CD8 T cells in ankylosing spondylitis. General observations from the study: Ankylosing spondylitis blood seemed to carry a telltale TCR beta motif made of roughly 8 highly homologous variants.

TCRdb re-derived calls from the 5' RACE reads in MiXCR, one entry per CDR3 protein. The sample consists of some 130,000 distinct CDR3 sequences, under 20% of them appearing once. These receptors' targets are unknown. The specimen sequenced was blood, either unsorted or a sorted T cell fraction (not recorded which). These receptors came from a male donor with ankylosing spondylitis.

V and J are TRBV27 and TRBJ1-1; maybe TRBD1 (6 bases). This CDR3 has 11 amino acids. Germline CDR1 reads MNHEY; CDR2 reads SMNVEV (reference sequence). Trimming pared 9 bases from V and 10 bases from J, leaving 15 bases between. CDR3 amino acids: CASSQGKSAFF. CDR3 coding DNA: TGTGCCAGTTCCCAGGGGAAATCAGCTTTCTTT.

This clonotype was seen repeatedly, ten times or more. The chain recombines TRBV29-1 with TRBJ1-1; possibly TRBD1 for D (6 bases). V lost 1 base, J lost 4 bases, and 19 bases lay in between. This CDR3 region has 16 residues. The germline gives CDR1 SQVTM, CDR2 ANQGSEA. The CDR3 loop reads CSVEGPPTGTITEAFF. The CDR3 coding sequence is TGCAGCGTTGAAGGCCCCCCGACAGGCACGATCACTGAAGCTTTCTTT. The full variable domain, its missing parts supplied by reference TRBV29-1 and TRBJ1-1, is SAVISQKPSRDICQRGTSLTIQCQVDSQVTMMFWYRQQPGQSLTLIATANQGSEATYESGFVIDKFPISRPNLTFSTLTVSNMSPEDSSIYLCSVEGPPTGTITEAFFGQGTRLTVV.

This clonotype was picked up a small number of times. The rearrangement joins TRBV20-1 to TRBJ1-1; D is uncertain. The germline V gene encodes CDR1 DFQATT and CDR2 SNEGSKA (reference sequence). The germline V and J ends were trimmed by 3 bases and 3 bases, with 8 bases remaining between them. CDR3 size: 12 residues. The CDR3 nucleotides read TGCAGTGCTAGTGACGGGGACACTGAAGCTTTCTTT. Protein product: CSASDGDTEAFF.

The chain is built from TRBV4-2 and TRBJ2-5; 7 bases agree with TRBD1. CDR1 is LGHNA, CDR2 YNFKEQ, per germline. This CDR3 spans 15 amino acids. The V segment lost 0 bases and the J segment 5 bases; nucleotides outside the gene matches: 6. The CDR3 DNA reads TGTGCCAGCAGCCAAGATCTAAGGGGGCAGGAGACCCAGTACTTC. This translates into CASSQDLRGQETQYF.

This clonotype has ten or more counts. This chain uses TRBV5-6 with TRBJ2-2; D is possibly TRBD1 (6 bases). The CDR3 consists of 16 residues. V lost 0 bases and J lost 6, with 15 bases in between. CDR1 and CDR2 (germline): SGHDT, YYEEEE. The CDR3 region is CASSLASQGRSGELFF. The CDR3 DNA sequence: TGTGCCAGCAGCTTGGCATCCCAGGGGCGCTCCGGGGAGCTGTTTTTT.

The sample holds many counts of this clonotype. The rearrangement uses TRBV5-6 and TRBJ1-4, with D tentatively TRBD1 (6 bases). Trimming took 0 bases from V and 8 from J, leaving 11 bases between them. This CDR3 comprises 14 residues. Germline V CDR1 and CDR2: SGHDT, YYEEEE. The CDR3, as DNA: TGTGCCAGCAGCTTGGAACAGGGAGGAGAAAAACTGTTTTTT. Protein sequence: CASSLEQGGEKLFF. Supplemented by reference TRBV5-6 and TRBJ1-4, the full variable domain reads DAGVTQSPTHLIKTRGQQVTLRCSPKSGHDTVSWYQQALGQGPQFIFQYYEEEERQRGNFPDRFSGHQFPNYSSELNVNALLLGDSALYLCASSLEQGGEKLFFGSGTQLSVL.

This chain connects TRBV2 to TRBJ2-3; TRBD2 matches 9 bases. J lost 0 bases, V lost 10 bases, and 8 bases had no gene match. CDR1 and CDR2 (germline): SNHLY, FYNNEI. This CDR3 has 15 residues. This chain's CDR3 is CANHPGTSSTDTQYF. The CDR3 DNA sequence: TGTGCCAACCACCCCGGGACTAGCAGCACAGATACGCAGTATTTT.

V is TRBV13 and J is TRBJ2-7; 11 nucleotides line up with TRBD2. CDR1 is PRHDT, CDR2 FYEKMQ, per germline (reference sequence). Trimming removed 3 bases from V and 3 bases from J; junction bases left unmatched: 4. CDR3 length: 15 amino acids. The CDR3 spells CASSFTGLAVYEQYF. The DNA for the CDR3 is TGTGCCAGCAGCTTCACGGGACTAGCGGTCTACGAGCAGTACTTC.

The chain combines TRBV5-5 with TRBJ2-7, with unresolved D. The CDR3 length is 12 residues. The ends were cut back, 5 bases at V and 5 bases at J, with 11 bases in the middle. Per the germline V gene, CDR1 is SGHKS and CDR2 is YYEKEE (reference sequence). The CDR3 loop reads CASRLSLDEQYF. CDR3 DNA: TGTGCCAGCAGGCTCTCTCTGGACGAGCAGTACTTC. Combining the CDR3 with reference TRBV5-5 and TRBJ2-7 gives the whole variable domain DAGVTQSPTHLIKTRGQQVTLRCSPISGHKSVSWYQQVLGQGPQFIFQYYEKEERGRGNFPDRFSARQFPNYSSELNVNALLLGDSALYLCASRLSLDEQYFGPGTRLTVT.

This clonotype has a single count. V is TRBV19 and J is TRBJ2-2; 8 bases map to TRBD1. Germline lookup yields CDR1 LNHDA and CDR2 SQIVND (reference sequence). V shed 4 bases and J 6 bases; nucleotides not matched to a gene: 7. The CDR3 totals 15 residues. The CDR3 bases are TGTGCCAGTAGTACTCGGGACAGGCCGGCCGGGGAGCTGTTTTTT. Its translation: CASSTRDRPAGELFF. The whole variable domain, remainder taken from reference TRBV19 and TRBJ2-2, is DGGITQSPKYLFRKEGQNVTLSCEQNLNHDAMYWYRQDPGQGLRLIYYSQIVNDFQKGDIAEGYSVSREKKESFPLTVTSAQKNPTAFYLCASSTRDRPAGELFFGEGSRLTVL.

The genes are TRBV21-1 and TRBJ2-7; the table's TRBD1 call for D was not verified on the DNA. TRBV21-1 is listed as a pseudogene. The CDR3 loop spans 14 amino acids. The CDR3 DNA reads TGTGCCAGCAGCAAAGGAAGGACAACTACGGAGCAGTACTTC. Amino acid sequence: CASSKGRTTTEQYF.

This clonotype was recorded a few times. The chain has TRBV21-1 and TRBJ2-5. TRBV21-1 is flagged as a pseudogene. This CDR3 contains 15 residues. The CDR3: CASSNALRNQETQYF. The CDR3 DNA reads TGTGCCAGCAGCAACGCCCTCCGCAACCAAGAGACCCAGTACTTC.

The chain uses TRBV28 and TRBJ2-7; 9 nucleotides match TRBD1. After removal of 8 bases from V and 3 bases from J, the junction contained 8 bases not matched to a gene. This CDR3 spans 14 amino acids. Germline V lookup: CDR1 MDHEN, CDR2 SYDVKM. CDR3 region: CASRDRTGVYEQYF. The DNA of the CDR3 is TGTGCCAGCCGAGATCGGACAGGGGTCTACGAGCAGTACTTC.

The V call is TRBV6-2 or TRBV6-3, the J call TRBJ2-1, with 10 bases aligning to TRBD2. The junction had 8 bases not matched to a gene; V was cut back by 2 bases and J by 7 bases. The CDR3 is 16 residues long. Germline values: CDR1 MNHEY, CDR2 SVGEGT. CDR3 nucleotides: TGTGCCAGCAGTTACCCACCTAGCGGGAGATCAAATGAGCAGTTCTTC. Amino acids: CASSYPPSGRSNEQFF.

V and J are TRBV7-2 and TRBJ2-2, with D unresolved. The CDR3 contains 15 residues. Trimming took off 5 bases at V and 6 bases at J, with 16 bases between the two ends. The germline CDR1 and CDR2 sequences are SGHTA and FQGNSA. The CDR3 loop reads CASSIRPAWPGELFF. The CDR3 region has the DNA TGTGCCAGCAGCATCCGTCCCGCCTGGCCCGGGGAGCTGTTTTTT.

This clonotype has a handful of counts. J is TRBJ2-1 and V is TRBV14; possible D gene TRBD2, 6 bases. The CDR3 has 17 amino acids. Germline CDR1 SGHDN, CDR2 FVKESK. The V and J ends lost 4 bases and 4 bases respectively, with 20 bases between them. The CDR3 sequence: CASSPPPKAGQYNEQFF. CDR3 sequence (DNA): TGTGCCAGCAGCCCGCCCCCTAAAGCGGGCCAGTACAATGAGCAGTTCTTC. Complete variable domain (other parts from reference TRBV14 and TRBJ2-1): EAGVTQFPSHSVIEKGQTVTLRCDPISGHDNLYWYRRVMGKEIKFLLHFVKESKQDESGMPNNRFLAERTGGTYSTLKVQPAELEDSGVYFCASSPPPKAGQYNEQFFGPGTRLTVL.

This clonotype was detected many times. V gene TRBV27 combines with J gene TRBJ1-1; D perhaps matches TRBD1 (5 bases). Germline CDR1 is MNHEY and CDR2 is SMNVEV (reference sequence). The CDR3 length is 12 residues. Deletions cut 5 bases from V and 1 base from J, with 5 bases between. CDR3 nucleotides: TGTGCCAGCAGTAGGGGGAACACTGAAGCTTTCTTT. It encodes CASSRGNTEAFF.

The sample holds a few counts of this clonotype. CDR3 coding DNA: TGCGCCAGCAGCCAATTCAGGGGGCTCCGGTACACAGATACGCAGTATTTT. Amino acids: CASSQFRGLRYTDTQYF. The rearrangement uses TRBV5-1 and TRBJ2-3; 8 bases agree with TRBD1. V shed 4 bases, J shed 2 bases, and the junction held 12 bases outside the gene matches. This CDR3 is 17 amino acids long. CDR1 is SGHRS, CDR2 YFSETQ, per germline.

In DNA, the CDR3 is TGCAGCGTTGTCGGTAGCAGCCTAGAGACCCAGTACTTC. Protein product: CSVVGSSLETQYF. This chain connects TRBV29-1 to TRBJ2-5; D remains ambiguous. Germline-derived CDR1 and CDR2 are SQVTM and ANQGSEA. This CDR3 region has 13 residues. V lost 4 bases and J 4 bases, leaving 13 bases between the germline ends.

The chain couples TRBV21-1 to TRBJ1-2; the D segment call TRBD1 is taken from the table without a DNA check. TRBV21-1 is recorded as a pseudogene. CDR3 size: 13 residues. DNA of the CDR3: TGTGCCAGCAGCCCCCGGCCCAGGGATGGCTACACCTTC. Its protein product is CASSPRPRDGYTF.

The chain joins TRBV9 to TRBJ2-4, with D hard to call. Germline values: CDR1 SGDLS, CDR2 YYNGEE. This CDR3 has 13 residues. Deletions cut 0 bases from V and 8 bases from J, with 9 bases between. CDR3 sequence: CASSVGAVDIQYF. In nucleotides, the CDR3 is TGTGCCAGCAGCGTAGGTGCCGTAGACATTCAGTACTTC.

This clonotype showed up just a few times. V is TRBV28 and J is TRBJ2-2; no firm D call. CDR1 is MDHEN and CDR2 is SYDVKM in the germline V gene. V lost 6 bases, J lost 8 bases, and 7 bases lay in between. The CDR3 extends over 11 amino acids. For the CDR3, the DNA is TGTGCCAGCAGCTTCCTTGGGGAGCTGTTTTTT. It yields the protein CASSFLGELFF.

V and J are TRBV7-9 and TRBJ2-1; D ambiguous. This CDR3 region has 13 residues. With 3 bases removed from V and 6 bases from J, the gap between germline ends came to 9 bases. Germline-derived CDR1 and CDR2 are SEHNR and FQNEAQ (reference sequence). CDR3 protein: CASSFEGRNEQFF. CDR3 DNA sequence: TGTGCCAGCAGCTTTGAAGGGCGCAATGAGCAGTTCTTC. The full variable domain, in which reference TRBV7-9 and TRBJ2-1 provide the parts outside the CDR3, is DTGVSQNPRHKITKRGQNVTFRCDPISEHNRLYWYRQTLGQGPEFLTYFQNEAQLEKSRLLSDRFSAERPKGSFSTLEIQRTEQGDSAMYLCASSFEGRNEQFFGPGTRLTVL.

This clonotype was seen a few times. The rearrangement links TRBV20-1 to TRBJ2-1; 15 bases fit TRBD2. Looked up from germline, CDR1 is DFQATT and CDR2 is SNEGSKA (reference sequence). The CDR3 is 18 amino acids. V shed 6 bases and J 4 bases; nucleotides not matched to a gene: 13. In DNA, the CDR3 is TGCAGTGCACGGACTAGCGGGAGGGCCCCCCCCGGATACAATGAGCAGTTCTTC. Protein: CSARTSGRAPPGYNEQFF.

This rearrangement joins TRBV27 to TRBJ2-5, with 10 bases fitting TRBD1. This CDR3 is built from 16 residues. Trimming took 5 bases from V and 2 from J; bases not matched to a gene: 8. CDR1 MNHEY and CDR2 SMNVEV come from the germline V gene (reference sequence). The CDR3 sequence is CASSTIRTGGQETQYF. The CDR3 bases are TGTGCCAGCAGTACAATTCGGACAGGGGGGCAAGAGACCCAGTACTTC.